The following is a T cell receptor beta chain sequence with its context. At one boundary the junction diverges from the germline segment, which might be a read error. The sample comes from a study of T cell changes during pregnancy in multiple sclerosis. TCRdb keeps only in-frame clones here, not all; method: immunoSEQ multiplex PCR. This table has about 85,000 clones, 90% to 95% appearing once. CDR1 and CDR2 (germline): SGHNT, YYREEE (reference sequence). There are 10 residues in the CDR3. This chain links TRBV5-4 with TRBJ1-1; unclear D gene. This receptor was obtained from a female donor with multiple sclerosis, enrolled in a pregnancy study. The sample was peripheral blood, taken in the first trimester of pregnancy. The CDR3 sequence: CASRRETWSF. The DNA of the CDR3 is TGTGCCAGCAGACGGGAAACGTGGAGCTTT.